The 30 T cell receptor beta chains in this list originate from one sample, sequenced in a study of CD8+ T cells in alopecia areata (dated by TCRdb to between 2017 and 2018). The time point label, as the study defines it: baseline before oral tofacitinib. Library creation used the immunoSEQ multiplex PCR assay. To provide template for TCR sequencing, every sample had RNA extracted and reverse transcribed into cDNA. TCRdb stores this immuneACCESS table with in-frame sequences only. Part of the clones is absent; in the studies checked, under half of the shortfall reflects unresolved V genes, and no reason is known for the rest. Here the sample has around 140,000 clones; roughly 61% occur a single time. Roughly 6.7% of the sample belongs to the ten largest clones. The starting material was CD4+ T cells sorted from blood, obtained at week 0. The origin of the receptors is a human donor with alopecia areata.

The gene calls are TRBV4-3 and TRBJ2-2; the match to TRBD1 covers 7 bases. With V trimmed by 4 bases and J by 1 base, 3 bases remained unmatched. This CDR3 region has 15 residues. Germline-derived CDR1 and CDR2 are LGHNA and YSLEER. As DNA, the CDR3 is TGCGCCAGCAGCCCCGACAGGGAGAACACCGGGGAGCTGTTTTTT. Its protein is CASSPDRENTGELFF.

The V gene is TRBV4-3, the J gene TRBJ2-3; 8 positions match TRBD1. Trimming cost V 2 bases and J 2 bases; bases outside gene matches: 6. The CDR3 totals 16 residues. Germline values: CDR1 LGHNA, CDR2 YSLEER. The CDR3 is CASSQSQGAFTDTQYF. The CDR3 nucleotides are TGCGCCAGCAGCCAATCCCAGGGGGCCTTCACAGATACGCAGTATTTT.

The DNA of the CDR3 is TGCGCCAGCAGCCAGGGACAGGGACGCTCCTACGAGCAGTACTTC. It yields the protein CASSQGQGRSYEQYF. V and J are TRBV4-1 and TRBJ2-7; 9 bases are a match to TRBD1. The CDR3 loop spans 15 amino acids. J gave up 0 bases and V 3 bases, and 3 bases lay outside the gene matches. Germline CDR1 reads MGHRA; CDR2 reads YSYEKL.

As concerns this clone: Relative to the germline gene, one junction end is altered; a read error may explain this. This chain connects TRBV5-1 to TRBJ2-5; D remains ambiguous. The CDR3 consists of 12 residues. Germline V gene sequence: CDR1 SGHRS, CDR2 YFSETQ. CDR3 loop: CASSSPQGTQYF. The CDR3 nucleotides are TGCGCCAGCAGCTCCCCTCAAGGGACCCAGTACTTC.

The chain is built from TRBV29-1 and TRBJ2-7, with D perhaps being TRBD1 or TRBD2 (5 bases each). CDR3 length: 12 amino acids. The V end lost 7 bases, the J end lost 4 bases, and 14 bases lay between the germline ends. The germline V gene encodes CDR1 SQVTM and CDR2 ANQGSEA. The CDR3 here is CSDPPGLYEQYF. The DNA for the CDR3 is TGCAGCGATCCCCCGGGGCTTTACGAGCAGTACTTC.

With respect to this clone: The sample holds other DNA sequences that translate to the same CDR3. The DNA for the CDR3 is TGTGCCAGCAGCTCAACAGATACGCAGTATTTT. Encoded protein: CASSSTDTQYF. The J gene is TRBJ2-3, the V gene TRBV7-2; D remains ambiguous. V gave up 4 bases and J gave up 3 bases, with 2 bases separating them. This CDR3 comprises 11 residues. Germline V lookup: CDR1 SGHTA, CDR2 FQGNSA.

The chain recombines TRBV7-2 with TRBJ1-1, with D unclear. This CDR3 has 16 residues. CDR1 SGHTA and CDR2 FQGNSA come from the germline V gene. Trimming left V 8 bases short and J 1 base short, with 20 bases between. The CDR3 is CASRRDEGRWNTEAFF. As DNA, the CDR3 is TGTGCCAGCCGCCGAGATGAGGGTCGTTGGAACACTGAAGCTTTCTTT.

The chain has TRBV11-3 and TRBJ2-5; 9 bases are shared with TRBD2. Germline V gene sequence: CDR1 SGHNT, CDR2 YENEEA. The CDR3 covers 15 residues. V shed 4 bases and J 5 bases; nucleotides not matched to a gene: 8. The CDR3 protein is CASSSAGGPGETQYF. The DNA for the CDR3 is TGTGCCAGCAGCTCCGCGGGGGGGCCTGGGGAGACCCAGTACTTC.

V and J are TRBV29-1 and TRBJ2-7; possibly TRBD1 for D (5 bases). CDR3 size: 12 residues. CDR1 and CDR2 (germline): SQVTM, ANQGSEA. Trimming took off 7 bases at V and 2 bases at J, with 12 bases between the two ends. CDR3 bases: TGCAGCGGCGGACATGACGCCTACGAGCAGTACTTC. It codes for CSGGHDAYEQYF.

This clone appeared a few times. The chain joins TRBV4-1 to TRBJ1-5; no clear D gene. Germline V gene sequence: CDR1 MGHRA, CDR2 YSYEKL. V was shortened by 0 bases and J by 0 bases, with 9 bases between the two germline ends. This CDR3 region has 16 residues. The CDR3 loop is CASSQDESYSNQPQHF. CDR3 DNA: TGCGCCAGCAGCCAAGACGAATCTTATAGCAATCAGCCCCAGCATTTT.

This clone has more than one count but fewer than ten. The rearrangement joins TRBV23-1 to TRBJ1-5; possible D gene TRBD1, 6 bases. TRBV23-1 is annotated as an ORF whose role is uncertain. CDR3 length: 15 residues. V was pared by 7 bases and J by 2 bases, with 15 bases between. In DNA, the CDR3 is TGCGCCAGCAACCGGAGGGGGACCGGCAATCAGCCCCAGCATTTT. Its protein product is CASNRRGTGNQPQHF.

The chain recombines TRBV30 with TRBJ1-5, with D perhaps matching TRBD1 (5 bases). The V gene's germline CDR1 is GTSNPN and CDR2 SVGIG (reference sequence). The CDR3 contains 11 residues. Trimming shortened V by 7 bases and J by 9 bases, and 13 bases separated the two germline ends. CDR3 in amino acids: CAFFLGGPQHF. The CDR3 DNA reads TGTGCCTTCTTCCTCGGGGGGCCCCAGCATTTT.

This chain links TRBV5-1 with TRBJ2-3; 13 positions agree with TRBD2. The germline gives CDR1 SGHRS, CDR2 YFSETQ. With V trimmed by 3 bases and J by 2 bases, 3 bases remained unmatched. The CDR3 is 16 residues long. CDR3 sequence reads: CASSSGLAGATDTQYF. The CDR3 coding sequence is TGCGCCAGCAGCTCAGGACTAGCGGGGGCCACAGATACGCAGTATTTT.

This clone appeared a few times. V and J are TRBV30 and TRBJ2-2; 7 nucleotides match TRBD2. The CDR3 extends over 17 amino acids. Germline CDR1 reads GTSNPN; CDR2 reads SVGIG (reference sequence). Unmatched junction bases numbered 12, after V lost 4 bases and J lost 1 base. This chain's CDR3 is CAWNGLADWGNTGELFF. The CDR3 nucleotides read TGTGCCTGGAATGGGCTAGCGGACTGGGGGAACACCGGGGAGCTGTTTTTT.

The V gene is TRBV7-2, the J gene TRBJ2-3, with D maybe TRBD2 (6 bases). The CDR3 runs to 16 residues. V was clipped by 5 bases and J by 1 base, with 16 bases between them. Germline V gene data show CDR1 as SGHTA and CDR2 as FQGNSA. The chain's CDR3 is CASSPPGGTGTDTQYF. DNA for the CDR3: TGTGCCAGCAGCCCTCCTGGGGGGACCGGCACAGATACGCAGTATTTT.

The chain is built from TRBV29-1 and TRBJ2-3, with a tentative D call TRBD1 (6 bases). CDR1 is SQVTM and CDR2 is ANQGSEA in the germline V gene. The CDR3 contains 12 residues. V gave up 4 bases and J gave up 4 bases, with 9 bases separating them. CDR3 loop: CSVAQGSDTQYF. CDR3 sequence (DNA): TGCAGCGTTGCCCAGGGGTCAGATACGCAGTATTTT.

The chain is built from TRBV29-1 and TRBJ1-2; 8 bases line up with TRBD1. The CDR3 contains 14 residues. The germline CDR1 and CDR2 sequences are SQVTM and ANQGSEA. V dropped 3 bases and J dropped 9; count of bases not matched to a gene: 12. CDR3 amino acids: CSVDGAGQGSSYTF. CDR3 in DNA: TGCAGCGTTGATGGAGCCGGACAGGGTTCTAGCTACACCTTC.

This chain links TRBV4-3 with TRBJ2-5; D not resolved. V was pared by 0 bases and J by 0 bases, with 8 bases between. CDR3 length: 15 residues. CDR1 and CDR2 (germline): LGHNA, YSLEER. The CDR3 DNA sequence: TGCGCCAGCAGCCAAGATCGCGGCAACCAAGAGACCCAGTACTTC. Encoded protein: CASSQDRGNQETQYF.

The chain has TRBV6-1 and TRBJ1-2; D gene uncertain. The CDR3 consists of 15 residues. Per the germline V gene, CDR1 is MNHNS and CDR2 is SASEGT. The V end lost 6 bases, the J end lost 8 bases, and 22 bases lay between the germline ends. CDR3 in amino acids: CASSPARVFPPGYTF. The CDR3 region has the DNA TGTGCCAGCAGCCCGGCGCGGGTCTTCCCTCCCGGCTACACCTTC.

This clone came up a few times. This chain joins TRBV9 and TRBJ2-5; TRBD2 matches 12 bases. V dropped 1 base and J dropped 13; count of bases not matched to a gene: 8. The germline gives CDR1 SGDLS, CDR2 YYNGEE. CDR3 length: 14 residues. CDR3 loop: CASSVSPSSGGVYF. The CDR3 coding sequence is TGTGCCAGCAGCGTATCCCCCTCTAGCGGGGGGGTGTACTTC. Variable domain in full (rest from reference TRBV9 and TRBJ2-5): DSGVTQTPKHLITATGQRVTLRCSPRSGDLSVYWYQQSLDQGLQFLIQYYNGEERAKGNILERFSAQQFPDLHSELNLSSLELGDSALYFCASSVSPSSGGVYFGPGTRLLVL.

The chain joins TRBV29-1 to TRBJ1-1, with 9 bases fitting TRBD1. The CDR3 extends over 13 amino acids. Germline CDR1 and CDR2: SQVTM and ANQGSEA. V dropped 8 bases and J dropped 1; count of bases not matched to a gene: 5. CDR3 in amino acids: CSLQTGGNTEAFF. The CDR3 DNA sequence: TGCAGCCTTCAGACAGGGGGGAACACTGAAGCTTTCTTT.

V is TRBV9 and J is TRBJ1-6, with TRBD1 matching over 10 bases. The CDR3 runs to 15 residues. J lost 7 bases, V lost 3 bases, and 4 bases had no gene match. The germline V gene encodes CDR1 SGDLS and CDR2 YYNGEE. The CDR3 here is CASSGGQGENSPLHF. The CDR3 nucleotides are TGTGCCAGCAGCGGAGGACAGGGGGAGAATTCACCCCTCCACTTT. Full variable domain (outside the CDR3, taken from reference TRBV9 and TRBJ1-6): DSGVTQTPKHLITATGQRVTLRCSPRSGDLSVYWYQQSLDQGLQFLIQYYNGEERAKGNILERFSAQQFPDLHSELNLSSLELGDSALYFCASSGGQGENSPLHFGNGTRLTVT.

V gene TRBV5-1 combines with J gene TRBJ2-7; a weak D match, TRBD2 (6 bases). The CDR3 runs 11 residues. Trimming shortened V by 7 bases and J by 10 bases, and 15 bases separated the two germline ends. Germline loops: CDR1 SGHRS, CDR2 YFSETQ. The CDR3 nucleotides are TGCGCCAGCTCGGAGGGGCCCCTACAGTACTTC. The encoded protein is CASSEGPLQYF.

V gene TRBV30 combines with J gene TRBJ1-1, with 8 positions matching TRBD1. The germline gives CDR1 GTSNPN, CDR2 SVGIG (reference sequence). The J segment lost 6 bases and the V segment lost 3 bases, leaving 3 bases of the junction unmatched. The CDR3 has 12 residues. The CDR3 spells CAWRPQGAEAFF. The DNA for the CDR3 is TGTGCCTGGAGGCCACAGGGGGCTGAAGCTTTCTTT.

This rearrangement joins TRBV5-6 to TRBJ2-3, with D possibly TRBD2 on 6 matching bases. Trimming removed 4 bases from V and 6 bases from J, with 12 bases in between. CDR1 and CDR2 from the germline V gene are SGHDT and YYEEEE. This CDR3 contains 13 residues. CDR3 sequence: CASSRRGGDTQYF. The CDR3 DNA reads as TGTGCCAGCAGCAGGAGGGGTGGTGATACGCAGTATTTT.

This clone occurred a few times. The chain couples TRBV2 to TRBJ2-7; 8 bases align to TRBD1. The CDR3 has 13 residues. V was pared by 4 bases and J by 6 bases, with 5 bases of the junction left unmatched. Germline-derived CDR1 and CDR2 are SNHLY and FYNNEI. CDR3 amino acids: CASSGQGSGEQYF. The CDR3 DNA sequence: TGTGCCAGCAGTGGACAGGGGTCGGGCGAGCAGTACTTC.

This CDR3 is CASSQGPRGPDTQYF. The CDR3 nucleotides read TGCGCCAGCAGCCAAGGCCCCCGGGGACCAGATACGCAGTATTTT. The chain employs TRBV4-3 and TRBJ2-3; D assignment may be TRBD1 or TRBD2 (5 bases each). Germline V gene sequence: CDR1 LGHNA, CDR2 YSLEER. The CDR3 is 15 amino acids. V lost 1 base to trimming and J lost 4 bases, with 12 bases between them.

This rearrangement joins TRBV23-1 to TRBJ1-5; tentatively, D is TRBD1 (5 bases). TRBV23-1 is designated an ORF whose function remains uncertain. The CDR3 loop spans 18 amino acids. Deletions cut 0 bases from V and 5 bases from J, with 20 bases between. The DNA of the CDR3 is TGCGCCAGCAGTCAATCAGTACCATCTCGGGGGACCTATCAGCCCCAGCATTTT. It encodes CASSQSVPSRGTYQPQHF.

The chain carries TRBV6-5 and TRBJ2-4, with TRBD1 matching over 10 bases. V shed 0 bases, J shed 8 bases, and the junction held 4 bases outside the gene matches. The CDR3 is 15 amino acids. Germline V CDR1 and CDR2: MNHEY, SVGAGI. The DNA of the CDR3 is TGTGCCAGCAGTTACTCGTGGGACAGGGGTGACATTCAGTACTTC. Protein product: CASSYSWDRGDIQYF.

This sequence joins TRBV29-1 and TRBJ2-2; D unresolved. Germline assignment: CDR1 SQVTM and CDR2 ANQGSEA. V lost 6 bases and J 2 bases, leaving 13 bases between the germline ends. There are 14 residues in the CDR3. CDR3 DNA: TGCAGCGTAGGTGGTGGGTTTAACACCGGGGAGCTGTTTTTT. This encodes CSVGGGFNTGELFF.